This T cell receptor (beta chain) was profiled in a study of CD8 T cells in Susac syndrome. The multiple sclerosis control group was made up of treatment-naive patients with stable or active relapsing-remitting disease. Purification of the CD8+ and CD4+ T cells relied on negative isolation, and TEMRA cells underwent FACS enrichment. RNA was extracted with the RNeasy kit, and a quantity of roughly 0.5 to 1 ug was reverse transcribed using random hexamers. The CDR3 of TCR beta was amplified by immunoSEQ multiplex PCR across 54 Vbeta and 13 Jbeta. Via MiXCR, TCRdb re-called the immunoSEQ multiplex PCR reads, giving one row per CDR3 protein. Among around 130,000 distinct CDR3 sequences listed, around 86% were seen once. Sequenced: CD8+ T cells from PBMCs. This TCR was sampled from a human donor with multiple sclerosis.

The DNA for the CDR3 is TGTGCCAGCAGCTCCAGCTCGGACTTGATCTACGGGGCCAACGTCCTGACTTTC. Residues: CASSSSSDLIYGANVLTF. The chain combines TRBV11-2 with TRBJ2-6; D is possibly TRBD2 (5 bases). The CDR3 runs 18 residues. V gave up 4 bases and J gave up 4 bases, with 20 bases separating them. CDR1 and CDR2 (germline): SGHAT, FQNNGV.